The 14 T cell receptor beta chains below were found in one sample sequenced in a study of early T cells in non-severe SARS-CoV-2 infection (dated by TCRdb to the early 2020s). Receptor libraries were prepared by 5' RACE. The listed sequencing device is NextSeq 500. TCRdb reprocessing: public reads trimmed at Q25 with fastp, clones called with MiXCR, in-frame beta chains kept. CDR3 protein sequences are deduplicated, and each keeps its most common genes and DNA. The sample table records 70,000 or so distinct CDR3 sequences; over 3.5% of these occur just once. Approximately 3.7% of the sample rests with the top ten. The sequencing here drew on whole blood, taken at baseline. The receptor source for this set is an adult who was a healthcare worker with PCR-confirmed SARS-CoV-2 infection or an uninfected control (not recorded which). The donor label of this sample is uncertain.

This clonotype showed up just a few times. CDR3 residues: CASSQDVGGPLNTEAFF. The CDR3 DNA reads as TGCGCCAGCAGCCAAGATGTCGGTGGACCCTTGAACACTGAAGCTTTCTTT. The chain uses TRBV4-3 and TRBJ1-1; D is unresolved. CDR3 length: 17 residues. Germline loops: CDR1 LGHNA, CDR2 YSLEER. V lost 0 bases, J lost 0 bases, and 14 bases lay in between.

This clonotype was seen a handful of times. The DNA of the CDR3 is TGTGCCAGCTCGATGGGACAGAGCACAGATACGCAGTATTTT. Translating gives CASSMGQSTDTQYF. V and J are TRBV18 and TRBJ2-3, with 7 bases identical to TRBD1. The CDR3 length is 14 residues. After removal of 6 bases from V and 0 bases from J, the junction contained 3 bases not matched to a gene. Germline V gene sequence: CDR1 KGHSH, CDR2 LQKENI. Complete variable domain (other parts from reference TRBV18 and TRBJ2-3): NAGVMQNPRHLVRRRGQEARLRCSPMKGHSHVYWYRQLPEEGLKFMVYLQKENIIDESGMPKERFSAEFPKEGPSILRIQQVVRGDSAAYFCASSMGQSTDTQYFGPGTRLTVL.

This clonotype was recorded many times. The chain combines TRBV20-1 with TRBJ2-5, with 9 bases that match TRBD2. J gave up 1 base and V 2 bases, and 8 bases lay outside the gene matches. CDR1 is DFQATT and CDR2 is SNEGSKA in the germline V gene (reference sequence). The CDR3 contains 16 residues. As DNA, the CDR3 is TGCAGTGCTAGAAATCAACTAGCGGGCACCCAAGAGACCCAGTACTTC. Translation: CSARNQLAGTQETQYF.

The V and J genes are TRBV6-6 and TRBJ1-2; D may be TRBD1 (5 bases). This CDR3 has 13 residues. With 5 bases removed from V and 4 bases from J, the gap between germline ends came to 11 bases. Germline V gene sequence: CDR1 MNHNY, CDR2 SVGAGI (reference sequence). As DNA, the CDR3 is TGTGCCAGCAGTGATCTCGACAGCTATGGCTACACCTTC. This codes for CASSDLDSYGYTF.

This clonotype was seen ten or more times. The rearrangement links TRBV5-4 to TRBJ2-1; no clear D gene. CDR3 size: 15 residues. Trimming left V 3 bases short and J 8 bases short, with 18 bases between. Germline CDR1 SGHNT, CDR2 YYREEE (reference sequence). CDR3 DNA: TGTGCCAGCAGCTCTATGGGTACTCCAGCTCATGAGCAGTTCTTC. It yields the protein CASSSMGTPAHEQFF.

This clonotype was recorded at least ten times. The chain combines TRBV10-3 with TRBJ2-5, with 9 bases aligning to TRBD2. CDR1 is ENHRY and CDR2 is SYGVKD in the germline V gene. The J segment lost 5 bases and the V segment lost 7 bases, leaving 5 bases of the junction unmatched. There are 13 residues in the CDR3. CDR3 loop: CAINAAGGETQYF. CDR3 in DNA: TGTGCCATCAATGCAGCGGGGGGTGAGACCCAGTACTTC.

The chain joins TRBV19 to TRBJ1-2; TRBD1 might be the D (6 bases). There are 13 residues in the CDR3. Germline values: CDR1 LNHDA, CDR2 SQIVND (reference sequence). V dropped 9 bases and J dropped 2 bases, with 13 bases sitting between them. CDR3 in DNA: TGTGCCAGCTCGAGGACAGAGAACTATGGCTACACCTTC. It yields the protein CASSRTENYGYTF.

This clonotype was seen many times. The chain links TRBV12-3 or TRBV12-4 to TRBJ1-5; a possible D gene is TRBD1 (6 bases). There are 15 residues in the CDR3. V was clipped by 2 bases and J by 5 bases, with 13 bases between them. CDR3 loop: CASSLSGQPDQPQHF. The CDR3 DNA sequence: TGTGCCAGCAGTTTATCCGGACAGCCAGATCAGCCCCAGCATTTT.

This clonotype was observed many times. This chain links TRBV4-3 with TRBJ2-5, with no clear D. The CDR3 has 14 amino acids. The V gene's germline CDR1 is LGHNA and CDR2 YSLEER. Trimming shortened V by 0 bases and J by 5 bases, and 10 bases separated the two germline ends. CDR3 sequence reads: CASSQELASETQYF. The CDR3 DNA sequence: TGCGCCAGCAGCCAAGAGTTAGCATCGGAGACCCAGTACTTC.

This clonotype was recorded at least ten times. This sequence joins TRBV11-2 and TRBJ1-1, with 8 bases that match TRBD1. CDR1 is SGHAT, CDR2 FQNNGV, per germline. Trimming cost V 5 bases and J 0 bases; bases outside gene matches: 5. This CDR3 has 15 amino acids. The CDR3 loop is CASSTLTGVNTEAFF. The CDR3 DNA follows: TGTGCCAGCAGCACACTGACAGGGGTGAACACTGAAGCTTTCTTT.

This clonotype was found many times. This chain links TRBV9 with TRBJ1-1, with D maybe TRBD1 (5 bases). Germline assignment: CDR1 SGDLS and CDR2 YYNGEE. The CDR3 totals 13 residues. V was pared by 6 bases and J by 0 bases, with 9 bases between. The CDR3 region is CASTAGLNTEAFF. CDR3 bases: TGTGCCAGCACGGCAGGGCTGAACACTGAAGCTTTCTTT.

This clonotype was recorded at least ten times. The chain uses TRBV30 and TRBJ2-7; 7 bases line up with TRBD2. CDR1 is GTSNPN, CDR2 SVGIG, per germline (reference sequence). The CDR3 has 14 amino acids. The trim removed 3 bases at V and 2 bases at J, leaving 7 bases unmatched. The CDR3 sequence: CAWRRASGTYEQYF. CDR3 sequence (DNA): TGTGCCTGGAGGCGGGCTAGCGGAACCTACGAGCAGTACTTC. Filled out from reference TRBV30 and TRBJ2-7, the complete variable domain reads SQTIHQWPATLVQPVGSPLSLECTVEGTSNPNLYWYRQAAGRGLQLLFYSVGIGQISSEVPQNLSASRPQDRQFILSSKKLLLSDSGFYLCAWRRASGTYEQYFGPGTRLTVT.

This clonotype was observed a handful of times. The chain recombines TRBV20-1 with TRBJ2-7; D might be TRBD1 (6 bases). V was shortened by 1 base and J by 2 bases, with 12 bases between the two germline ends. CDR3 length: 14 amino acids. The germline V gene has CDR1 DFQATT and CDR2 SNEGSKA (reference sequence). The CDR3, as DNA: TGCAGTGCTAGAGGAGTGACAGGCACCTACGAGCAGTACTTC. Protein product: CSARGVTGTYEQYF.

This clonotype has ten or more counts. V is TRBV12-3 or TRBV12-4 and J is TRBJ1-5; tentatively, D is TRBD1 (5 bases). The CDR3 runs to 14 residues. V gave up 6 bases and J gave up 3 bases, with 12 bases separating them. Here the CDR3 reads CASSRAGHNQPQHF. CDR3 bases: TGTGCCAGCAGCCGGGCGGGGCACAATCAGCCCCAGCATTTT.